The rows below give T cell receptor beta chains drawn from one sample of a study of OX40 agonist ivuxolimab in advanced cancers. TCRdb keeps only in-frame clones here, not all; method: immunoSEQ multiplex PCR. In the table there are roughly 29,000 clones, 85% to 90% of which are singletons. This material consisted of CD4+ or CD8+ T cells sorted from blood, taken in a trial of the OX40 agonist ivuxolimab. The source is an adult with an advanced solid tumor such as melanoma, head and neck, liver or kidney cancer. Each CDR3 is given with its conserved first and last residue. A D gene is named only where the DNA matches it firmly. Part of the rows lack a size; the others show once, few, many or a class for expanded clones.

clone_size j_call d_call v_call cdr3_aa cdr3_nt
- TRBJ2-3 - TRBV23-1 CASSLFRKCAPTYF TGCGCCAGCAGTCTCTTCCGGAAGTGCGCACCGACGTATTTT
- TRBJ1-1 - TRBV5-6 CASSLTPKAEAFF TGTGCCAGCAGCTTGACGCCGAAGGCTGAAGCTTTCTTT
- TRBJ1-1 - TRBV12-5 CASGPGNTEAFF TGTGCTAGTGGGCCGGGGAACACTGAAGCTTTCTTT
few TRBJ1-2 - TRBV19 CASSPTLRNDYGYTF TGTGCCAGTAGCCCCACACTCAGGAACGACTATGGCTACACCTTC
once TRBJ1-1 - TRBV18 CASSPAGENTEAFF TGTGCCAGCTCACCAGCGGGGGAGAACACTGAAGCTTTCTTT
- TRBJ2-1 TRBD2 TRBV7-9 CASSLESGGYNEQFF TGTGCCAGCAGCTTAGAGAGCGGGGGGTACAATGAGCAGTTCTTC
- TRBJ2-4 - TRBV27 CASRPRGLTGAKNIQYF TGTGCCAGCAGACCCCGGGGATTAACTGGTGCCAAAAACATTCAGTACTTC
- TRBJ2-5 - TRBV28 CASSLGWTQYF TGTGCCAGCTCCCTGGGATGGACCCAGTACTTC
- TRBJ2-3 - TRBV10-3 CAISPGPPQTDTQYF TGTGCCATCAGCCCCGGACCGCCTCAGACAGATACGCAGTATTTT
- TRBJ1-4 - TRBV5-1 CASSLAFVGDLTNEKLFF TGCGCCAGCAGCTTGGCATTTGTAGGGGACTTAACTAATGAAAAACTGTTTTTT
- TRBJ1-2 TRBD1 TRBV6-5 CASSYTTDRGQHGYTF TGTGCCAGCAGTTACACTACGGACAGGGGGCAACATGGCTACACCTTC
once TRBJ2-7 TRBD1 TRBV10-3 CAISTGTDPYEQYF TGTGCCATCAGTACCGGGACAGATCCCTACGAGCAGTACTTC
- TRBJ2-7 TRBD1 TRBV7-7 CASSPGTGTYEQYF TGTGCTAGCAGCCCTGGGACAGGTACCTACGAGCAGTACTTC
- TRBJ2-7 - TRBV28 CASSFSNRVPFYEQYF TGTGCCAGCAGTTTTTCAAACAGGGTCCCTTTCTACGAGCAGTACTTC
- TRBJ2-3 - TRBV7-2 CASSLDGGRRDTQYF TGTGCCAGCAGCTTGGATGGAGGGAGGAGAGATACGCAGTATTTT
few TRBJ1-6 TRBD1 TRBV28 CASSLLLGAQGGSPLHF TGTGCCAGCAGTTTACTTCTAGGGGCGCAGGGGGGATCACCCCTCCACTTT
- TRBJ2-1 - TRBV7-9 CASSSHGDEQFF TGTGCCAGCAGCTCCCATGGCGATGAGCAGTTCTTC
- TRBJ2-1 - TRBV11-3 CASSPLGGGSGEQFF TGTGCCAGCAGCCCACTTGGGGGCGGGAGTGGGGAGCAGTTCTTC
- TRBJ1-1 - TRBV6-6 CASSYSVRNTEAFF TGTGCCAGCAGTTATAGTGTTAGGAACACTGAAGCTTTCTTT
- TRBJ1-1 - TRBV28 CASSFTGFGNTEAFF TGTGCCAGCAGTTTTACAGGGTTTGGGAACACTGAAGCTTTCTTT
- TRBJ1-5 - TRBV2 CASSAGTYSNQPQHF TGTGCCAGCAGTGCAGGGACCTATAGCAATCAGCCCCAGCATTTT
- TRBJ2-5 - TRBV5-4 CASSLPPGLAEKETQYF TGTGCCAGCAGCCTCCCGCCGGGGCTAGCCGAGAAAGAGACCCAGTACTTC
- TRBJ1-2 - TRBV7-2 CASSTDFRAPMRYGYTF TGTGCCAGCAGCACCGACTTCCGGGCTCCTATGCGGTATGGCTACACCTTC
- TRBJ2-7 - TRBV11-3 CASSFRDNPLEQYF TGTGCCAGCAGCTTCCGGGACAACCCTCTCGAGCAGTACTTC
- TRBJ1-1 - TRBV28 CASSWGHTEAFF TGTGCCAGCAGTTGGGGTCACACTGAAGCTTTCTTT
- TRBJ1-2 TRBD1 TRBV9 CASSPTGSSGYTF TGTGCCAGCAGCCCGACAGGGTCTTCTGGCTACACCTTC
- TRBJ1-1 - TRBV12-2 CASRLGNSEAFF TGTGCAAGTCGCTTAGGGAACAGTGAAGCTTTCTTT
once TRBJ2-5 - TRBV19 CASSPELQETQYF TGTGCCAGTAGTCCGGAGTTACAAGAGACCCAGTACTTC
- TRBJ1-5 - TRBV2 CASSVGVANQPQHF TGTGCCAGCAGTGTTGGGGTAGCAAATCAGCCCCAGCATTTT
- TRBJ1-2 - TRBV29-1 CSVAGLGGYTF TGCAGCGTTGCGGGGTTGGGTGGCTACACCTTC
- TRBJ1-2 - TRBV7-9 CASSPPAGNYGYTF TGTGCCAGCAGCCCACCGGCAGGGAACTATGGCTACACCTTC
- TRBJ2-5 - TRBV7-6 CASSLVPGDIPETQYF TGTGCCAGCAGCTTAGTTCCAGGGGATATTCCAGAGACCCAGTACTTC
- TRBJ2-7 - TRBV4-1 CASSQDTDSPYEQYF TGCGCCAGCAGCCAAGATACGGACTCCCCCTACGAGCAGTACTTC
once TRBJ2-7 - TRBV4-2 CASSQTDGAYEQYF TGTGCCAGCAGCCAGACCGACGGGGCCTACGAGCAGTACTTC
- TRBJ1-1 - TRBV28 CASRAAGMNTEAFF TGTGCCAGCAGGGCGGCAGGGATGAACACTGAAGCTTTCTTT
- TRBJ1-5 - TRBV5-6 CASSWGEGQPQHF TGTGCCAGCAGCTGGGGGGAGGGCCAGCCCCAGCATTTT
- TRBJ2-1 TRBD2 TRBV5-1 CASSYSGGENNEQFF TGCGCCAGCAGCTATAGCGGGGGAGAAAACAATGAGCAGTTCTTC
- TRBJ2-4 TRBD2 TRBV4-1 CASSQGIGTSDIQYF TGCGCCAGCAGCCAAGGCATCGGGACTAGTGACATTCAGTACTTC
- TRBJ2-3 TRBD2 TRBV28 CASSYLAESTDTQYF TGTGCCAGCAGTTATCTAGCGGAGTCCACAGATACGCAGTATTTT
- TRBJ2-1 - TRBV9 CASSTSDGLFHLFF TGTGCCAGCAGCACCTCGGACGGCCTCTTTCACCTGTTCTTC
- TRBJ1-2 - TRBV11-2 CASSWGRGSNYGYTF TGTGCCAGCAGCTGGGGGAGGGGGTCCAACTATGGCTACACCTTC
- TRBJ2-2 - TRBV9 CASSVGDHTGELFF TGTGCCAGCAGCGTAGGGGACCACACCGGGGAGCTGTTTTTT
- TRBJ2-3 TRBD2 TRBV7-6 CASSYASGGGTDTQYF TGTGCCAGCAGCTATGCTAGCGGGGGGGGCACAGATACGCAGTATTTT
once TRBJ1-1 - TRBV7-9 CASSPPTGIGMFTEAFF TGTGCCAGCAGCCCTCCCACGGGGATCGGAATGTTCACTGAAGCTTTCTTT
- TRBJ2-7 TRBD1 TRBV9 CASSLGQGAYEQYF TGTGCCAGCAGCCTCGGACAGGGAGCCTACGAGCAGTACTTC
- TRBJ2-1 - TRBV29-1 CSVGATVYNEQFF TGCAGCGTTGGGGCGACAGTCTACAATGAGCAGTTCTTC
- TRBJ2-1 TRBD2 TRBV29-1 CSVDASGSPNEQFF TGCAGCGTTGATGCTAGCGGGAGTCCCAATGAGCAGTTCTTC
- TRBJ2-3 TRBD1 TRBV15 CATSIDRGRTDTQYF TGTGCCACCAGCATCGACAGGGGGAGGACAGATACGCAGTATTTT
few TRBJ2-5 - TRBV20-1 CSAVWETQYF TGCAGTGCTGTTTGGGAGACCCAGTACTTC
- TRBJ2-2 TRBD2 TRBV7-2 CASSPPGRYTGELFF TGTGCCAGCAGCCCCCCCGGGAGGTACACCGGGGAGCTGTTTTTT
- TRBJ2-5 - TRBV5-6 CASSLLASEETQYF TGTGCCAGCAGCTTGTTGGCTAGCGAAGAGACCCAGTACTTC
- TRBJ2-5 - TRBV19 CASASDQETQYF TGTGCCAGCGCTAGCGACCAAGAGACCCAGTACTTC
- TRBJ2-7 - TRBV4-1 CASSPENRAHEQYF TGCGCCAGCAGCCCCGAGAACAGGGCCCACGAGCAGTACTTC
- TRBJ2-7 TRBD2 TRBV27 CASSFSGGSRYEQYF TGTGCCAGCAGTTTCTCGGGGGGGTCACGCTACGAGCAGTACTTC
- TRBJ2-6 - TRBV19 CASSPLRTGANVLTF TGTGCCAGTAGTCCCCTGAGGACTGGGGCCAACGTCCTGACTTTC